The clone carrying this T cell receptor (beta chain) was seen only once. V was trimmed by 3 bases and J by 0 bases, leaving 10 bases between them. This CDR3 region has 14 residues. The germline V gene has CDR1 SGHRS and CDR2 YFSETQ. The sample originates from a study of technical replicates of blood from a few donors. Libraries were prepared by immunoSEQ multiplex PCR; TCRdb keeps only in-frame clonotypes and omits some of them. The table has just over 95,000 clones, approximately 94% seen once; the top ten hold roughly 0.31%. This TCR was sampled from a human donor in good health. This sequence joins TRBV5-1 and TRBJ2-7; D gene ambiguous. Sequencing input: T cells isolated from PBMCs. The CDR3 is CASSSQTSSYEQYF. The CDR3 DNA is TGCGCCAGCAGCTCCCAAACGAGCTCCTACGAGCAGTACTTC. Supplemented by reference TRBV5-1 and TRBJ2-7, the full variable domain reads KAGVTQTPRYLIKTRGQQVTLSCSPISGHRSVSWYQQTPGQGLQFLFEYFSETQRNKGNFPGRFSGRQFSNSRSEMNVSTLELGDSALYLCASSSQTSSYEQYFGPGTRLTVT.